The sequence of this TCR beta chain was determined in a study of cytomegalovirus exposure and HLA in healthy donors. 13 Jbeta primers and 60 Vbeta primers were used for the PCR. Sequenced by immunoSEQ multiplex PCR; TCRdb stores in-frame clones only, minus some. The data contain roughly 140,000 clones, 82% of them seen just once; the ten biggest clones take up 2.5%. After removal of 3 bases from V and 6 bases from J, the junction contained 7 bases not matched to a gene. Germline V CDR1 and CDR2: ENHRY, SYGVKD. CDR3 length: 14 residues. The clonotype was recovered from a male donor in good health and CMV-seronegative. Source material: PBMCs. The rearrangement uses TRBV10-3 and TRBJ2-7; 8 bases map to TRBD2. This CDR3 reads CAISERQAGGEQYF. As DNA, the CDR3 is TGTGCCATCAGTGAAAGACAGGCGGGGGGCGAGCAGTACTTC.